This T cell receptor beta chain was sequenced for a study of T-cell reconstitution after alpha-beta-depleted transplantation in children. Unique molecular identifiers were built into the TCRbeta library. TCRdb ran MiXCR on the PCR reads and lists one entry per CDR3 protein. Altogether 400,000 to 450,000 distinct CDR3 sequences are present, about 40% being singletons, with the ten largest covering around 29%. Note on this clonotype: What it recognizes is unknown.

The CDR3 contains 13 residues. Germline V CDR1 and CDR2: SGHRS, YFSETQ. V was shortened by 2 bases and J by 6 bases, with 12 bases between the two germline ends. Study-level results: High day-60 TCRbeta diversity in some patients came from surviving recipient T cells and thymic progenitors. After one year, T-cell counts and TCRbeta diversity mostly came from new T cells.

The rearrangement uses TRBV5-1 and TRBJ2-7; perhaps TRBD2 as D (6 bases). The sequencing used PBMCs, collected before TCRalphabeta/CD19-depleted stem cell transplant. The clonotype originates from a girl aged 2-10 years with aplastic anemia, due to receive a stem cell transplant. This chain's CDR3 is CASSFRRGSEQYF. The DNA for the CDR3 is TGCGCCAGCAGCTTCAGGAGGGGTTCCGAGCAGTACTTC.